The clone carrying this T cell receptor beta chain was counted once. Its matching antigen is unknown. The sample comes from a study of T cell responses to AZD1222 COVID-19 vaccine. Study results and limitations: Close to half of all spike-specific TCRs reportedly target regions of the variants that are unmutated.

Data came from immunoSEQ multiplex PCR; TCRdb stores just in-frame clones and leaves some out. The sample includes roughly 200,000 clones, 80% to 95% of them seen just once. Germline CDR1 and CDR2: LGHDT and YNNKEL (reference sequence). The germline V and J ends were trimmed by 7 bases and 0 bases, with 13 bases remaining between them. The CDR3 spans 15 residues. This TCR was sampled from an adult who received the MenACWY meningococcal vaccine as a control. J is TRBJ1-3 and V is TRBV3-1 (or the pseudogene TRBV3-2); D unresolved. The sequencing here drew on peripheral blood, taken 28 days after the second dose of the MenACWY control vaccine. CDR3 sequence reads: CASTRGTPSGNTIYF. DNA for the CDR3: TGTGCCAGCACACGAGGTACTCCCTCTGGAAACACCATATATTTT.